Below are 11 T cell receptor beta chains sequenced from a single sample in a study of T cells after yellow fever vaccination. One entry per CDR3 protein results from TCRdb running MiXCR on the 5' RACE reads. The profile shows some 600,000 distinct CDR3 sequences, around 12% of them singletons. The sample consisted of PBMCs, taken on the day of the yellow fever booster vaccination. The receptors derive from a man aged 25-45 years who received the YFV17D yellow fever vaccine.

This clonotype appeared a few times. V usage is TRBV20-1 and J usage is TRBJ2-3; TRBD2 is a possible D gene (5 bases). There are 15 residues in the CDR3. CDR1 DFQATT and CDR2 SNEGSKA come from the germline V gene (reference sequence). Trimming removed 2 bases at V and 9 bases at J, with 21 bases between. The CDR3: CSARNPTGSLRTQYF. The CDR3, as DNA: TGCAGTGCTAGAAACCCCACGGGGAGTTTGAGGACGCAGTATTTT.

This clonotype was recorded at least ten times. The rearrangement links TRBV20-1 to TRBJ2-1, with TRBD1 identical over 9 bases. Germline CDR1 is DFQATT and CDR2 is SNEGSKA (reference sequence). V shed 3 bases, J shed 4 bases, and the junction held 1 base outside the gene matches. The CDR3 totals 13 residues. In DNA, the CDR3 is TGCAGTGCTAGGGGACAGGGATACAATGAGCAGTTCTTC. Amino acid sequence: CSARGQGYNEQFF.

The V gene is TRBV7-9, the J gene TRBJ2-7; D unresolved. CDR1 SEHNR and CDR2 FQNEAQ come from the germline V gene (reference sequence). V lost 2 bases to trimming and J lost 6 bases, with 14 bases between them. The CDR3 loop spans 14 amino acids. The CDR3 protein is CASSLLPGLGEQYF. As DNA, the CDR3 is TGTGCCAGCAGCTTACTCCCAGGTCTAGGCGAGCAGTACTTC.

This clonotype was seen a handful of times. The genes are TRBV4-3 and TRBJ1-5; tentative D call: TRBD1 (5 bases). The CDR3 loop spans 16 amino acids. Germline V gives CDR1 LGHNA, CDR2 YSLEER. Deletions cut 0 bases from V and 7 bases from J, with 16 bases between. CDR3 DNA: TGCGCCAGCAGCCAAGATACTAGGGGTATGAGCCAGCCCCAGCATTTT. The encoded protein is CASSQDTRGMSQPQHF.

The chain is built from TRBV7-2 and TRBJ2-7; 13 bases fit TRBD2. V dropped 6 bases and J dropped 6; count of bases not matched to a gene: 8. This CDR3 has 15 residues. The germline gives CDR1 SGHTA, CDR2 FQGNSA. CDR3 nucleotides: TGTGCCAGCAGACCGCCGGGACTAGCGGGACTCGAGCAGTACTTC. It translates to CASRPPGLAGLEQYF.

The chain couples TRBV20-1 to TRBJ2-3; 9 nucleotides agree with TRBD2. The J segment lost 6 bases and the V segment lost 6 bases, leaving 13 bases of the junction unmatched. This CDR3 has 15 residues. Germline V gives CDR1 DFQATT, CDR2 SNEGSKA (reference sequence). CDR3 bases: TGCAGTGCCGTCCGGCTAGCGGGATCTAAGGATACGCAGTATTTT. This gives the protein CSAVRLAGSKDTQYF.

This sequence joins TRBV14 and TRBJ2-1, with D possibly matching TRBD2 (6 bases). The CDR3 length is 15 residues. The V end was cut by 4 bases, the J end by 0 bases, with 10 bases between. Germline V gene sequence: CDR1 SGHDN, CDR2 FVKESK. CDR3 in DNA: TGTGCCAGCAGCCTGGGACTCAACTCCTACAATGAGCAGTTCTTC. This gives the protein CASSLGLNSYNEQFF.

CDR3 amino acids: CAISGSQETQYF. CDR3 DNA: TGTGCCATCAGTGGCTCCCAAGAGACCCAGTACTTC. The genes are TRBV10-3 and TRBJ2-5; the D is unclear. Germline lookup yields CDR1 ENHRY and CDR2 SYGVKD. CDR3 size: 12 residues. V gave up 4 bases and J gave up 1 base, with 4 bases separating them.

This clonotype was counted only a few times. CDR3 in DNA: TGTGCCAGCAGTTCTAGTACTAGCGGCCCAACCTACGAGCAGTACTTC. This codes for CASSSSTSGPTYEQYF. The chain recombines TRBV6-2 or TRBV6-3 with TRBJ2-7, with 8 positions matching TRBD2. Germline V gene sequence: CDR1 MNHEY, CDR2 SVGEGT. The CDR3 runs 16 residues. The junction had 10 bases not matched to a gene; V was cut back by 4 bases and J by 2 bases.

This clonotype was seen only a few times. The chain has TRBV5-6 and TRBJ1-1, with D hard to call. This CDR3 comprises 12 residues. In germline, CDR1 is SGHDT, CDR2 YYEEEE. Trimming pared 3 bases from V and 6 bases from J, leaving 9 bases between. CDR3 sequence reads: CASSSLGPEAFF. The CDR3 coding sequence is TGTGCCAGCAGCTCGTTAGGGCCTGAAGCTTTCTTT. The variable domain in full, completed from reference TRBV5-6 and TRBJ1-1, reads DAGVTQSPTHLIKTRGQQVTLRCSPKSGHDTVSWYQQALGQGPQFIFQYYEEEERQRGNFPDRFSGHQFPNYSSELNVNALLLGDSALYLCASSSLGPEAFFGQGTRLTVV.

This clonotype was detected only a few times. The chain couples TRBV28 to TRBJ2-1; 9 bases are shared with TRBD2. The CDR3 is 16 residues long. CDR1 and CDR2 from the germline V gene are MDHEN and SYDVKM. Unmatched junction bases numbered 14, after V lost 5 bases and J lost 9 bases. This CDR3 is CASSPRDRIAGAEQFF. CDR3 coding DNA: TGTGCCAGCAGTCCCCGAGACAGAATAGCGGGAGCTGAGCAGTTCTTC.